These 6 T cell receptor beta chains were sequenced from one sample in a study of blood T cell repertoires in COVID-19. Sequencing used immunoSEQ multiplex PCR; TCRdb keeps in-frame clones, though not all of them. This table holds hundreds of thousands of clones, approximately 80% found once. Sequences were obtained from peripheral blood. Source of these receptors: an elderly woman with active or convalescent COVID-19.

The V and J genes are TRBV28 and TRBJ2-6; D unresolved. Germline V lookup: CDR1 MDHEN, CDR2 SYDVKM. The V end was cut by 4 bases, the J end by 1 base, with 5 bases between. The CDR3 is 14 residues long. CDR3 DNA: TGTGCCAGCAGTTCAACATCTGGGGCCAACGTCCTGACTTTC. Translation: CASSSTSGANVLTF.

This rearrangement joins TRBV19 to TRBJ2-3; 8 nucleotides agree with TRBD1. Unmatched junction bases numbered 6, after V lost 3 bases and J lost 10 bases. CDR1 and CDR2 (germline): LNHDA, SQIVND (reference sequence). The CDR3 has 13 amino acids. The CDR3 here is CASSIGQGFSQYF. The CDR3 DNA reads TGTGCCAGTAGTATTGGACAGGGTTTCTCGCAGTATTTT.

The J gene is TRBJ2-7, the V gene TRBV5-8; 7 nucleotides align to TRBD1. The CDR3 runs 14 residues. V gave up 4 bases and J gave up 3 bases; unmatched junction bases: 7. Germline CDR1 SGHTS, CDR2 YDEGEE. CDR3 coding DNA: TGTGCCAGCAGCCGACAGGGAGATCTCTACGAGCAGTACTTC. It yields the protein CASSRQGDLYEQYF.

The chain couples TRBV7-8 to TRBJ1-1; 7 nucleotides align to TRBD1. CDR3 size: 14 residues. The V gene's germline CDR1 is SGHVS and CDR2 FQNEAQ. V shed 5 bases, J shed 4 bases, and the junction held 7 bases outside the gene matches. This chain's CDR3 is CASSPDDRVTEAFF. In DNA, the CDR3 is TGTGCCAGCAGCCCGGACGACAGGGTCACTGAAGCTTTCTTT.

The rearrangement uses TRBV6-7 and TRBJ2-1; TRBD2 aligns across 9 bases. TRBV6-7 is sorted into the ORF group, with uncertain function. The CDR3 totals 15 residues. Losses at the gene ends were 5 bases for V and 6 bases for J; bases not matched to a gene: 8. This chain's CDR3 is CASSAIAGDGNEQFF. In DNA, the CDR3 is TGTGCCAGCAGTGCTATAGCGGGAGATGGCAATGAGCAGTTCTTC.

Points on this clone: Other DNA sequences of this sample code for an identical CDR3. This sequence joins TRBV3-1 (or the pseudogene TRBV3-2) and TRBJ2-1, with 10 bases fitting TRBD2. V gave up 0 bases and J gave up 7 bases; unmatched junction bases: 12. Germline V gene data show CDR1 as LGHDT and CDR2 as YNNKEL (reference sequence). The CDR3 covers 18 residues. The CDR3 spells CASSQDRASGSLSNEQFF. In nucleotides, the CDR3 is TGTGCCAGCAGCCAAGATCGGGCTAGCGGGAGTTTAAGTAATGAGCAGTTCTTC.